This is a list of T cell receptor beta chains from one sample in a study of long-term antiretroviral therapy in people with HIV. Profiling relied on immunoSEQ multiplex PCR, and the TCRdb table lists in-frame clones only, not all of them. The data contain fewer than 20,000 clones, about 78% of them singletons. The source material was unsorted PBMCs, sampled 0.3 years after starting antiretroviral therapy. The origin of the receptors is a woman in her forties or fifties with HIV. CDR3s include the opening cysteine and the closing phenylalanine or tryptophan. D genes are given only for firm matches. Rows may omit the clone size; those that give it use once, few, many or a size class.

size: NA
V: TRBV29-1
D: NA
J: TRBJ1-2
DNA: TGCAGCGCTGGCGAGGGTGCTAACTATGGCTACACCTTC
CDR3: CSAGEGANYGYTF

size: once
V: TRBV5-1
D: TRBD1
J: TRBJ2-7
DNA: TGCGCCAGCAACGACAGGGAGAACTACGAGCAGTACTTC
CDR3: CASNDRENYEQYF

size: NA
V: TRBV5-1
D: NA
J: TRBJ1-1
DNA: TGCGCCAGCAGCTTGGCCGGGGACACCACTGAAGCTTTCTTT
CDR3: CASSLAGDTTEAFF

size: NA
V: TRBV4-2
D: NA
J: TRBJ2-3
DNA: TGTGCCAGCAGCCAAGAAAGCGATGGGTTCACAGATACGCAGTATTTT
CDR3: CASSQESDGFTDTQYF

size: NA
V: TRBV4-1
D: NA
J: TRBJ2-4
DNA: TGCGCCAGCAGCCAAGACGGGACCAGGGCGGACATTCAGTACTTC
CDR3: CASSQDGTRADIQYF

size: NA
V: TRBV29-1
D: TRBD2
J: TRBJ2-1
DNA: TGCAGCGCCGCCACCGGGACTATCAATGAGCAGTTCTTC
CDR3: CSAATGTINEQFF

size: NA
V: TRBV19
D: NA
J: TRBJ1-4
DNA: TGTGCCAGTAGTATAACCGGACGAAGCGAAAAACTGTTTTTT
CDR3: CASSITGRSEKLFF

size: NA
V: TRBV6-5
D: NA
J: TRBJ2-7
DNA: TGTGCCAGCAGTTACTCTTTCGGGGTTGGAAGGGAGCAGTACTTC
CDR3: CASSYSFGVGREQYF

size: NA
V: TRBV19
D: NA
J: TRBJ1-2
DNA: TGTGCCAGTAGTATTCAGGACGGCTATGGCTACACCTTC
CDR3: CASSIQDGYGYTF

size: NA
V: TRBV28
D: NA
J: TRBJ2-7
DNA: TGTGCCAGCAGTCTCTCGAGAAGGGTTAGCCACGAGCAGTACTTC
CDR3: CASSLSRRVSHEQYF

size: few
V: TRBV27
D: NA
J: TRBJ1-1
DNA: TGTGCCAGCACAGTTTTACCAGGGACCGGCACTGAAGCTTTCTTT
CDR3: CASTVLPGTGTEAFF

size: NA
V: TRBV7-3
D: NA
J: TRBJ1-2
DNA: TGTGCCAGCAGCCCCATTACAGGGACTTCCGATGGCTACACCTTC
CDR3: CASSPITGTSDGYTF

size: NA
V: TRBV30
D: NA
J: TRBJ1-1
DNA: TGTGCCTGGAGTCCACAGACGACAACGTTTGCTTTCTTT
CDR3: CAWSPQTTTFAFF

size: NA
V: TRBV5-6
D: TRBD1
J: TRBJ2-5
DNA: TGTGCCAGCAGCTTGACGCCGGGCAGGGGGAGTGAGACCCAGTACTTC
CDR3: CASSLTPGRGSETQYF

size: NA
V: TRBV19
D: NA
J: TRBJ1-1
DNA: TGTGCCAGTAGTATAGATCGATCCCAGGGGATGGGCACTGAAGCTTTCTTT
CDR3: CASSIDRSQGMGTEAFF

size: NA
V: TRBV5-8
D: TRBD1
J: TRBJ1-5
DNA: TGTGCCAGCAGCTGGGACCGGGACAGGGATCAGCCCCAGCATTTT
CDR3: CASSWDRDRDQPQHF

size: NA
V: TRBV7-6
D: NA
J: TRBJ2-3
DNA: TGTGCCAGCAGCCCGTGGGGGCGCACAGATACGCAGTATTTT
CDR3: CASSPWGRTDTQYF

size: NA
V: TRBV4-2
D: NA
J: TRBJ1-1
DNA: TGTGCCAGCAGCCAAGAAGGGTCTAGGAACACTGAAGCTTTCTTT
CDR3: CASSQEGSRNTEAFF

size: NA
V: TRBV5-1
D: NA
J: TRBJ2-2
DNA: TGCGCCAGCAGCTCGCAAGGGTATAACGGGGAGCTGTTTTTT
CDR3: CASSSQGYNGELFF

size: NA
V: TRBV7-2
D: NA
J: TRBJ1-4
DNA: TGTGCCAGCAGCTTAGCCCCGCGGGGGGCATCCCCGTCAAAACTGTTTTTT
CDR3: CASSLAPRGASPSKLFF

size: NA
V: TRBV19
D: NA
J: TRBJ1-1
DNA: TGTGCCAGTAGCCAAGATTTAGGCCGGGTCACTGAAGCTTTCTTT
CDR3: CASSQDLGRVTEAFF

size: NA
V: TRBV5-6
D: NA
J: TRBJ2-1
DNA: TGTGCCAGCAGCTCCTGGTACAATGAGCAGTTCTTC
CDR3: CASSSWYNEQFF

size: NA
V: TRBV30
D: TRBD1
J: TRBJ2-7
DNA: TGTGCCTGGCGCCGAACCGGGACAGGGGTCTACGAGCAGTACTTC
CDR3: CAWRRTGTGVYEQYF

size: once
V: TRBV28
D: NA
J: TRBJ2-7
DNA: TGTGCCAGCAGTTTTTATAGGGGCAGGATACACGAGCAGTACTTC
CDR3: CASSFYRGRIHEQYF

size: NA
V: TRBV7-2
D: TRBD2
J: TRBJ2-5
DNA: TGTGCCAGCAGTCAGCGGGGGGGACCTCAAGAGACCCAGTACTTC
CDR3: CASSQRGGPQETQYF

size: NA
V: TRBV2
D: NA
J: TRBJ2-5
DNA: TGTGCCAGCAGTGAGGGGGGCAGAGAGACCCAGTACTTC
CDR3: CASSEGGRETQYF

size: NA
V: TRBV30
D: NA
J: TRBJ2-5
DNA: TGTGCCTGGAGTGATACAGAAGAGACCCAGTACTTC
CDR3: CAWSDTEETQYF

size: few
V: TRBV7-3
D: TRBD2
J: TRBJ2-2
DNA: TGTGCCAGCAGCTCTCTGACTAGCGGGGGGACCGCCGGGGAGCTGTTTTTT
CDR3: CASSSLTSGGTAGELFF

size: NA
V: TRBV5-1
D: NA
J: TRBJ1-6
DNA: TGCGCCAGCGCAGAGGGCAGGAGAGACTCACCCCTCCACTTT
CDR3: CASAEGRRDSPLHF